This T cell receptor (beta chain) was sequenced for a study of cytomegalovirus exposure and HLA in healthy donors. Overall study context: The roughly 120 validation repertoires used the same platform as the roughly 610 first-cohort repertoires, a later analysis reported. Findings and limits, study-wide: The study flagged roughly 160 TCR beta chains as cytomegalovirus-associated. According to a later analysis, TCR clusters from the first cohort tended to co-occur in the 120 or so validation repertoires.

A remark on this clone: What it binds is unknown.

The donors were members of the roughly 120-subject validation cohort (separate from the approximately 670-subject first cohort). Germline V lookup: CDR1 MDHEN, CDR2 SYDVKM. The CDR3 has 15 amino acids. V dropped 2 bases and J dropped 0 bases, with 10 bases sitting between them. TCRdb keeps only in-frame clones here, not all; method: immunoSEQ multiplex PCR. The sample includes roughly 260,000 clones, roughly 89% of them seen just once. The chain joins TRBV28 to TRBJ1-2; D may be TRBD1 (5 bases). This clonotype was obtained from a woman aged 18-29 years in good health and CMV-seronegative. Sequencing was done on a sample of PBMCs. The CDR3 loop reads CASSLGPTANYGYTF. CDR3 coding DNA: TGTGCCAGCAGTTTAGGGCCGACAGCTAACTATGGCTACACCTTC.